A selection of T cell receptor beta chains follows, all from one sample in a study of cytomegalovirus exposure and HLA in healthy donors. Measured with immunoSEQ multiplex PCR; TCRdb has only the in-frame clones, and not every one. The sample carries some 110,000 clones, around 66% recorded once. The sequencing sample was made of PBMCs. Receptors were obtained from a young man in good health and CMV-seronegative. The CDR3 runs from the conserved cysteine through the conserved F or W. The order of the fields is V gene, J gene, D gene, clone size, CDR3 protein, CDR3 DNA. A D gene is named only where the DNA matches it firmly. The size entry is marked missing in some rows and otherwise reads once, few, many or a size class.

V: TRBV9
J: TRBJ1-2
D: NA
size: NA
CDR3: CASSGQGIYTF
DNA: TGTGCCAGCAGCGGCCAGGGGATCTACACCTTC

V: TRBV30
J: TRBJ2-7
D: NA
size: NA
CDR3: CAWSGQFGEQYF
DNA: TGTGCCTGGAGCGGACAGTTCGGGGAGCAGTACTTC

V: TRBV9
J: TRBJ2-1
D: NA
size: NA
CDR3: CASSLYRGTLLRTGSYNEQFF
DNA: TGTGCCAGCAGCCTATACCGGGGGACCTTACTTAGGACGGGCTCCTACAATGAGCAGTTCTTC

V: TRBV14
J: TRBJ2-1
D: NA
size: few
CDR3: CASSQQGSRFF
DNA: TGTGCCAGCAGCCAACAGGGAAGTAGGTTCTTC

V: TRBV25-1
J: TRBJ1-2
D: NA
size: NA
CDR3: CASRGGRVGGYTF
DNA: TGTGCCAGCAGGGGGGGGAGGGTTGGTGGCTACACCTTC

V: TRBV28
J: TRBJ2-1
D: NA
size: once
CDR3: CASSPRMGGEQFF
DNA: TGTGCCAGCAGTCCGCGGATGGGTGGAGAGCAGTTCTTC

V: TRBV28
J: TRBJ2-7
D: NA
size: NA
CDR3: CASTSVLGLASYEQYF
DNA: NA

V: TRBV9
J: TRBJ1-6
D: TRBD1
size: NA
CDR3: CASSGSGTGDSPLHF
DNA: TGTGCCAGCAGCGGATCCGGGACAGGGGACTCACCCCTCCACTTT

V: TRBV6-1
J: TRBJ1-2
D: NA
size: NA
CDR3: CASRTARGDLYGYTF
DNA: TGTGCCAGCAGGACAGCCCGGGGGGATCTTTATGGCTACACCTTC

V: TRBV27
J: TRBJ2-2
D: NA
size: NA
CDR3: CASSWDTNTGELFF
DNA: TGTGCCAGCAGTTGGGACACGAACACCGGGGAGCTGTTTTTT

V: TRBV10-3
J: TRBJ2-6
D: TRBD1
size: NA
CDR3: CAISGGQVISGANVLTF
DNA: TGTGCCATCAGTGGGGGACAGGTGATCTCTGGGGCCAACGTCCTGACTTTC

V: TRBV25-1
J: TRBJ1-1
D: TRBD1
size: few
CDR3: CASRGTGFTEAFF
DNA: TGTGCCAGCAGAGGGACAGGGTTCACTGAAGCTTTCTTT

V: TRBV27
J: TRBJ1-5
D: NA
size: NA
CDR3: CASRITRQPQHF
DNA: TGTGCCAGCAGGATAACCCGGCAGCCCCAGCATTTT

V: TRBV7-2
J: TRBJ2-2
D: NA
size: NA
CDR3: CASSLSYRGGELFF
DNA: TGTGCCAGCAGCTTATCTTATCGGGGCGGGGAGCTGTTTTTT

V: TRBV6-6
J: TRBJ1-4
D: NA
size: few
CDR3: CASAGSLGTNEKLFF
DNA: TGTGCCAGCGCGGGGAGTCTGGGGACTAATGAAAAACTGTTTTTT

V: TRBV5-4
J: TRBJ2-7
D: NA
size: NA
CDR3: CASSSTGLNSYEQYF
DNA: TGTGCCAGCAGCTCAACAGGGTTAAACTCCTACGAGCAGTACTTC